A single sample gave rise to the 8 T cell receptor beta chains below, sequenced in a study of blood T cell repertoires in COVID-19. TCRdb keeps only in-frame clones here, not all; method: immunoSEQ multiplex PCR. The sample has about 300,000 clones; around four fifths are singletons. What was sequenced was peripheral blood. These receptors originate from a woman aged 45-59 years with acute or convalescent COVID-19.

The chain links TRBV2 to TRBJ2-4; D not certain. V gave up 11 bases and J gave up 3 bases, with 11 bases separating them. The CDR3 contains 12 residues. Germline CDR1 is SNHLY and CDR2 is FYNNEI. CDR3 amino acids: CAAEVGKNIQYF. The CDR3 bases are TGTGCCGCTGAGGTTGGCAAAAACATTCAGTACTTC. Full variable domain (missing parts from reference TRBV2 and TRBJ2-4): EPEVTQTPSHQVTQMGQEVILRCVPISNHLYFYWYRQILGQKVEFLVSFYNNEISEKSEIFDDQFSVERPDGSNFTLKIRSTKLEDSAMYFCAAEVGKNIQYFGAGTRLSVL.

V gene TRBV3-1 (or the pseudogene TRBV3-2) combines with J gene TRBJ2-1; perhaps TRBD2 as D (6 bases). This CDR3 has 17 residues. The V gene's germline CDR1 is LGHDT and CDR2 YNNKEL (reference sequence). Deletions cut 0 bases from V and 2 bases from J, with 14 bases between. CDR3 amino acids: CASSQDERKRAYNEQFF. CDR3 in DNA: TGTGCCAGCAGCCAAGATGAGAGAAAGCGGGCCTACAATGAGCAGTTCTTC.

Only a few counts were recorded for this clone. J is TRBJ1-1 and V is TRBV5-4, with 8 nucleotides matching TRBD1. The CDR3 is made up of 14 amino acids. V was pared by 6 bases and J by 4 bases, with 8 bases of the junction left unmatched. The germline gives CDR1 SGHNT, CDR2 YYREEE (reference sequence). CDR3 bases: TGTGCCAGCACTCGTCAGGGGGCGGTCACTGAAGCTTTCTTT. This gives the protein CASTRQGAVTEAFF.

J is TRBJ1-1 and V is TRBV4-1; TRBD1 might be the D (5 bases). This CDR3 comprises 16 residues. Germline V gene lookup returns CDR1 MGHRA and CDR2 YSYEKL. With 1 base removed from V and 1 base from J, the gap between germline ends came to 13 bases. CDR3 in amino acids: CASSQVGQPTNTEAFF. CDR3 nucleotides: TGCGCCAGCAGCCAAGTGGGGCAACCCACGAACACTGAAGCTTTCTTT.

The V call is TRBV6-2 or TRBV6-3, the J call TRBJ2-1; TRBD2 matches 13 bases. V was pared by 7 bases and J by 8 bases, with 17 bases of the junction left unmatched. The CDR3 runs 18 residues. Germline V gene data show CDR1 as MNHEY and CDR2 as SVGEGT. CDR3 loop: CASTPTSGRPGGHDEQFF. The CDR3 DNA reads TGTGCCAGCACCCCGACTAGCGGGAGGCCTGGGGGACACGATGAGCAGTTCTTC.

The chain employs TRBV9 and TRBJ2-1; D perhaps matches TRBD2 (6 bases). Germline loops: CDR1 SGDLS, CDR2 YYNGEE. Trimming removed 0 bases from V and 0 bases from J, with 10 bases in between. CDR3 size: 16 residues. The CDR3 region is CASSVAIGSSYNEQFF. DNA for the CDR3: TGTGCCAGCAGCGTAGCTATCGGGAGCTCCTACAATGAGCAGTTCTTC.

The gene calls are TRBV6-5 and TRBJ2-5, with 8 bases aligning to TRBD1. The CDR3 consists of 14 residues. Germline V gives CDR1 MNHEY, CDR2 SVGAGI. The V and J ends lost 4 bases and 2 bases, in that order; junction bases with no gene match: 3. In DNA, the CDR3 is TGTGCCAGCAGTTCGAGGACAGGGCAAGAGACCCAGTACTTC. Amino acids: CASSSRTGQETQYF.

The CDR3 bases are TGTGCCAGTAGTATGGGGTGGACAGGGGGAAGCAATCAGCCCCAGCATTTT. Protein: CASSMGWTGGSNQPQHF. The V and J genes are TRBV19 and TRBJ1-5, with 10 bases that match TRBD1. Germline-derived CDR1 and CDR2 are LNHDA and SQIVND (reference sequence). V lost 3 bases and J lost 1; bases outside the gene matches: 6. CDR3 size: 17 residues. The variable domain in full, with the rest retrieved from reference TRBV19 and TRBJ1-5, is DGGITQSPKYLFRKEGQNVTLSCEQNLNHDAMYWYRQDPGQGLRLIYYSQIVNDFQKGDIAEGYSVSREKKESFPLTVTSAQKNPTAFYLCASSMGWTGGSNQPQHFGDGTRLSIL.